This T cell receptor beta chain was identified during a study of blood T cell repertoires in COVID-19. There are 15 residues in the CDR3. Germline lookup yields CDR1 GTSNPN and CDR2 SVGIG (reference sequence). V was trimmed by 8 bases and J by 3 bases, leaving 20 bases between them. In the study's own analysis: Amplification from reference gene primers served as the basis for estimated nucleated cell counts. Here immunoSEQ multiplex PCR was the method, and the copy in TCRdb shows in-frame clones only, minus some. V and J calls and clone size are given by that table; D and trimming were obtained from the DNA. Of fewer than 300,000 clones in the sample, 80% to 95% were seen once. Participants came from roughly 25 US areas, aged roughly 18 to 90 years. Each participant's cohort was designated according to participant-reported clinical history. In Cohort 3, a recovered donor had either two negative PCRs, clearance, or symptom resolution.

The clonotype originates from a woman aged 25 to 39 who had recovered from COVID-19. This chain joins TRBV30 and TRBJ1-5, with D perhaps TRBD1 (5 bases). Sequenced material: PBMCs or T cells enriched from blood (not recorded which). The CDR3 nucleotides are TGTGCCCGATCTGTCAGGGTTCGTCCCAATCAGCCCCAGCATTTT. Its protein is CARSVRVRPNQPQHF.